Reported below is one T cell receptor beta chain. With a J-beta primer mix and a sample-barcoded 5' primer, a second PCR ran about 7 to 12 cycles. Each CDR3 protein is one row after TCRdb ran MiXCR on the 5' RACE reads. The profile shows 850,000 to 1,000,000 distinct CDR3 sequences, roughly 48% of them singletons. The data are from a study of blood T cells in healthy people across ages. Germline loops: CDR1 SGHAT, CDR2 FQNNGV. This CDR3 has 18 amino acids. V gave up 0 bases and J gave up 0 bases, with 12 bases separating them. The chain joins TRBV11-2 to TRBJ2-6; TRBD1 might be the D (5 bases). The sequencing sample was made of blood. The TCR comes from a man between 25 and 39 years old in good health. CDR3 nucleotides: TGTGCCAGCAGCTTAGACAGGGTTCCTTTCTCTGGGGCCAACGTCCTGACTTTC. As protein: CASSLDRVPFSGANVLTF.